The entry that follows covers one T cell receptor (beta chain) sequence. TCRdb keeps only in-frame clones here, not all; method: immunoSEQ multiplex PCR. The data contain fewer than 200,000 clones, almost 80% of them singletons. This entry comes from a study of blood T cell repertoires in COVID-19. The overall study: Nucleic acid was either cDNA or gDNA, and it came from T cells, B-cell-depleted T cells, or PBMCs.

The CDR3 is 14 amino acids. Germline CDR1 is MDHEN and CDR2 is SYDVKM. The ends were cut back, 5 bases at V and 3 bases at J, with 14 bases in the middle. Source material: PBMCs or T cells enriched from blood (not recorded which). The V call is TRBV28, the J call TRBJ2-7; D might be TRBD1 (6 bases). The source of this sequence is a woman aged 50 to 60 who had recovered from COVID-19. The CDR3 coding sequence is TGTGCCAGCAGTCGAACAGGGAGTTACTACGAGCAGTACTTC. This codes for CASSRTGSYYEQYF.